This T cell receptor beta chain was identified during a study of T cells after yellow fever vaccination (dated by TCRdb to the late 2010s). Study-level background: The SMART-Seq v4 Ultra Low Input RNA kit was used to prepare libraries from fractions with low cell numbers. Two healthy male donors made up the cohort, one aged 18 to 29 years and the other aged 30 to 40 years. To follow T-cell clones before and after both primary and booster YFV17D yellow fever vaccination, bulk TCR alpha and beta repertoires underwent longitudinal sequencing. Blood was collected at multiple timepoints before and after primary and secondary immunization, and bulk PBMC replicates and cell subsets were isolated. Overall study results and their limits: A small fraction of clonotypes appeared in both the CD4 and CD8 compartments, likely as a result of convergent recombination. Most clones expanded after primary vaccination (96% of CD4 and 88% of CD8) were re-detected after the booster, suggesting that broad memory maintenance occurred. Because the study included only a couple of donors, the extent to which the findings can be generalized is limited. FACS-sorted repertoires could contain abundant contaminating clonotypes from the bulk population, so computational filtering was required. The secondary T-cell response was found to be weaker but faster than the primary response, with a peak reached on day 5 rather than on day 15.

Synthesis of TCR cDNA relied on 5'RACE template switching, a step that introduced a universal primer site along with unique molecular identifiers. cDNA synthesis was primed from both the TCR alpha and TCR beta constant segments. Libraries were amplified in two PCR steps, with sample barcodes and sequencing adapters added in the second step. Sequencing of libraries was performed on Illumina HiSeq 2500 (2x100 bp) or NovaSeq (2x150 bp). The authors processed their data as follows. MIGEC was used to demultiplex reads and collapse the reads into UMI consensus sequences, and MiXCR was used for V(D)J alignment. Vaccine-responding clonotypes were identified with edgeR using replicate PBMC samples, with FDR below 0.01 and a log2 fold change above 5 up to day 15 being required. Each bulk clonotype received a CD4 or CD8 identity based on whether the sequenced CD4 or CD8 repertoire contained that clonotype at higher abundance. In-frame beta chains were kept once TCRdb had trimmed the public reads at Q25 with fastp and called clones with MiXCR. Duplicate CDR3 protein sequences are folded into a single record with the most common DNA and genes. None of the V and J calls come from the authors' own analysis; TCRdb made them. This sample comprises 350,000 to 450,000 distinct CDR3 sequences, 6.2% of them detected only once. The top ten constitute about 15% of the sample.

The table lists this clonotype with many counts. The antigen it recognizes is unknown. No base quality values were provided; no much bigger clone lies one nucleotide off. The treatment or condition label of this sample denotes: live attenuated yellow fever vaccine strain. At every blood-draw timepoint, two biological replicates of bulk PBMCs were collected. PBMCs were isolated from peripheral blood using a standard Ficoll-Paque protocol. TriZol was used to extract RNA from bulk PBMCs, CD4 and CD8 fractions, and dextramer-positive and dextramer-negative fractions. The germline V gene (reference sequence) provides CDR1 SEHNR and CDR2 FQNEAQ. V was cut back by 4 bases and J by 4 bases, leaving a gap of 8 bases between them. There are 12 amino acids in the CDR3, from cysteine to phenylalanine inclusive. The kept DNA is CDR3 alone, 36 bases in frame from the first base.

The clonotype was recovered from a man aged 25-45 years who received the YFV17D yellow fever vaccine. Rearrangement joined TRBV7-9 to TRBJ2-7, with the identity of the D gene unclear. The sequencing here drew on PBMCs, taken 5 days after the yellow fever booster vaccination. The CDR3 amino acid sequence is: CASSSTFYEQYF. The nucleotide sequence is given as TGTGCCAGCAGCTCGACGTTTTACGAGCAGTACTTC.